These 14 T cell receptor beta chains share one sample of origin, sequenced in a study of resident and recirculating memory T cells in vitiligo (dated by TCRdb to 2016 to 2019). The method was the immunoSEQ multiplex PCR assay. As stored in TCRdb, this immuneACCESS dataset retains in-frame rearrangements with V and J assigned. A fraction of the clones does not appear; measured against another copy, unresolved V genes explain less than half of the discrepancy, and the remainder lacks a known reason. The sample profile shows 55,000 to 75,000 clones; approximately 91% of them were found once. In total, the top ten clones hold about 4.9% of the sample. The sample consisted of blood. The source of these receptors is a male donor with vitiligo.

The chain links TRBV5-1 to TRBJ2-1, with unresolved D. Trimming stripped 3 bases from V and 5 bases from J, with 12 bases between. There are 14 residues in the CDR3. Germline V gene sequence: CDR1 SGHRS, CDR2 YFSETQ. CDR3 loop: CASSSPDINNEQFF. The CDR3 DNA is TGCGCCAGCAGCTCTCCCGACATCAACAATGAGCAGTTCTTC. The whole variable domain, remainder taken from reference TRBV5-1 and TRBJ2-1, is KAGVTQTPRYLIKTRGQQVTLSCSPISGHRSVSWYQQTPGQGLQFLFEYFSETQRNKGNFPGRFSGRQFSNSRSEMNVSTLELGDSALYLCASSSPDINNEQFFGPGTRLTVL.

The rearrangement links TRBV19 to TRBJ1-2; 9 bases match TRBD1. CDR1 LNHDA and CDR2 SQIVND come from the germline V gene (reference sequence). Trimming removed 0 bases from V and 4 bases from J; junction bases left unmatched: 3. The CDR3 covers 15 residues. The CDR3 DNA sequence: TGTGCCAGTAGTATAGAGGACAGGGGCCCCTATGGCTACACCTTC. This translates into CASSIEDRGPYGYTF.

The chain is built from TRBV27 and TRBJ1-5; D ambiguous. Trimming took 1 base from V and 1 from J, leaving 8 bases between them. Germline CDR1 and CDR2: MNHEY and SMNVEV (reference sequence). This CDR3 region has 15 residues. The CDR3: CASSLWAHSNQPQHF. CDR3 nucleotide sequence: TGTGCCAGCAGTTTATGGGCGCACAGCAATCAGCCCCAGCATTTT.

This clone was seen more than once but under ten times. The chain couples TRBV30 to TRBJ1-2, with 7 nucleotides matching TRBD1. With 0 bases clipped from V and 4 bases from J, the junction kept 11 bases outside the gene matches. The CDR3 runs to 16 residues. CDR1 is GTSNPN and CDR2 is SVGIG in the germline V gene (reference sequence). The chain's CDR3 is CAWSVRTGQQTYGYTF. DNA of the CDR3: TGTGCCTGGAGTGTACGCACGGGACAGCAGACCTATGGCTACACCTTC.

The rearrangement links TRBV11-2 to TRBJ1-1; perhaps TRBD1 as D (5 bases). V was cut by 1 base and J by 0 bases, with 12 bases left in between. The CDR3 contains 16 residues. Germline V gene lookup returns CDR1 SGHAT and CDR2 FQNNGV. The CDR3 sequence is CASSLVGGGVNTEAFF. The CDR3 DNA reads TGTGCCAGCAGCTTAGTCGGCGGAGGGGTGAACACTGAAGCTTTCTTT. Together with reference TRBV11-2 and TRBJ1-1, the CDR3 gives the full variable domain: EAGVAQSPRYKIIEKRQSVAFWCNPISGHATLYWYQQILGQGPKLLIQFQNNGVVDDSQLPKDRFSAERLKGVDSTLKIQPAKLEDSAVYLCASSLVGGGVNTEAFFGQGTRLTVV.

The CDR3 spells CAISSGGTNEKLFF. The CDR3 nucleotides read TGTGCCATCTCCTCGGGGGGCACTAATGAAAAACTGTTTTTT. The V call is TRBV10-3, the J call TRBJ1-4, with D perhaps matching TRBD1 (6 bases). V shed 8 bases and J shed 2 bases, with 12 bases lying between them. The CDR3 contains 14 residues. The V gene's germline CDR1 is ENHRY and CDR2 SYGVKD.

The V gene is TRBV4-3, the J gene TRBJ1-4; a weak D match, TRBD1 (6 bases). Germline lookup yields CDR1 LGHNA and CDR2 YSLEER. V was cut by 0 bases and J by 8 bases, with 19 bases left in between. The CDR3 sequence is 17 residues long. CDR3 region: CASSQDGGSAGEEKLFF. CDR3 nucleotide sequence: TGCGCCAGCAGCCAAGACGGCGGATCGGCAGGGGAGGAAAAACTGTTTTTT.

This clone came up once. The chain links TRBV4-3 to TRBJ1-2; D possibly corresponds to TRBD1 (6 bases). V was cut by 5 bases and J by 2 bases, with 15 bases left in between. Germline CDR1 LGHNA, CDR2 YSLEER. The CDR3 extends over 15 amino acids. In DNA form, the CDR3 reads TGCGCCAGCAGCTTTTCCGGGGGGCAGAACTATGGCTACACCTTC. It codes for CASSFSGGQNYGYTF.

In DNA, the CDR3 is TGTGCCAGCTCACCCGGACAGGGGTCCGTTCCCCAGCATTTT. This sequence encodes CASSPGQGSVPQHF. The chain is built from TRBV18 and TRBJ1-5; 9 bases line up with TRBD1. Looked up from germline, CDR1 is KGHSH and CDR2 is LQKENI. The CDR3 has 14 amino acids. V lost 3 bases, J lost 10 bases, and 7 bases stayed unmatched. The complete variable domain, with remaining parts taken from reference TRBV18 and TRBJ1-5, reads NAGVMQNPRHLVRRRGQEARLRCSPMKGHSHVYWYRQLPEEGLKFMVYLQKENIIDESGMPKERFSAEFPKEGPSILRIQQVVRGDSAAYFCASSPGQGSVPQHFGDGTRLSIL.

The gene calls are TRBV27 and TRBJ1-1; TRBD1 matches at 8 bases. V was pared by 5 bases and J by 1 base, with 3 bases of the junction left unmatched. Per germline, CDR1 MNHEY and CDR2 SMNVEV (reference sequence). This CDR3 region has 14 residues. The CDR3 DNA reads TGTGCCAGCAGTCCCGACAGGGGGAACACTGAAGCTTTCTTT. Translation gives CASSPDRGNTEAFF.

CDR3 in amino acids: CASRSYNQPQHF. Written as DNA, the CDR3 is TGTGCCAGCAGGTCCTATAATCAGCCCCAGCATTTT. The chain links TRBV6-5 to TRBJ1-5; D is uncertain. The CDR3 covers 12 residues. The germline V gene has CDR1 MNHEY and CDR2 SVGAGI. V was shortened by 6 bases and J by 4 bases, with 7 bases between the two germline ends.

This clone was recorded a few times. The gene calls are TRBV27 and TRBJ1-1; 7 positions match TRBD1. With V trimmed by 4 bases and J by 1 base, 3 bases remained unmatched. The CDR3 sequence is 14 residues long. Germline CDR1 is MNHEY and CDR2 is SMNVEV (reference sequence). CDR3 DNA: TGTGCCAGCAGTTCCGGGACAGCGAACACTGAAGCTTTCTTT. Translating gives CASSSGTANTEAFF.

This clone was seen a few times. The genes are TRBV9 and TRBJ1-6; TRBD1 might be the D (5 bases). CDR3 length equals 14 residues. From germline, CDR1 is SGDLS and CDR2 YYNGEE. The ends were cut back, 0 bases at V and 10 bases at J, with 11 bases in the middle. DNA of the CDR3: TGTGCCAGCAGCGTAGGTCAGGACAAGTCACCCCTCCACTTT. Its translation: CASSVGQDKSPLHF.

CDR3 region: CASSYSSSGGYEQYF. In nucleotides, the CDR3 is TGTGCCAGCAGTTACAGTTCTAGCGGGGGATACGAGCAGTACTTC. The J gene is TRBJ2-7, the V gene TRBV6-5; TRBD2 matches at 10 bases. J lost 4 bases, V lost 2 bases, and 5 bases had no gene match. CDR1 and CDR2 from the germline V gene are MNHEY and SVGAGI. This CDR3 has 15 residues.